What follows are 21 T cell receptor beta chains derived from one specimen sequenced in a study of cytomegalovirus exposure and HLA in healthy donors. Vbeta (60) and Jbeta (13) primers were used in the PCR. Profiled with immunoSEQ multiplex PCR; TCRdb holds only in-frame clones, not every one. The sample lists about 170,000 clones, over 70% occurring once. Material for sequencing was PBMCs. All receptors come from a boy between 2 and 10 years old in good health and CMV-seronegative.

This chain links TRBV4-3 with TRBJ1-2; the match to TRBD1 covers 7 bases. The germline CDR1 and CDR2 sequences are LGHNA and YSLEER. V lost 3 bases and J lost 3; bases outside the gene matches: 13. The CDR3 runs to 17 residues. The CDR3 protein is CASSHRTGLVSYYGYTF. The CDR3, as DNA: TGCGCCAGCAGCCATCGGACAGGTCTCGTTTCCTACTATGGCTACACCTTC.

The V gene is TRBV6-5, the J gene TRBJ1-1; 7 bases map to TRBD1. This CDR3 is built from 15 residues. Per the germline V gene, CDR1 is MNHEY and CDR2 is SVGAGI. V lost 6 bases to trimming and J lost 2 bases; unmatched junction nucleotides: 9. The CDR3 loop reads CASSLRDRVNTEAFF. DNA of the CDR3: TGTGCCAGCAGCCTCCGGGACAGAGTTAACACTGAAGCTTTCTTT.

The CDR3: CASRRRGRGEAFF. In DNA form, the CDR3 reads TGTGCCAGCAGGAGGAGGGGACGCGGGGAAGCTTTCTTT. This chain connects TRBV6-5 to TRBJ1-1, with D perhaps TRBD1 (5 bases). CDR1 is MNHEY and CDR2 is SVGAGI in the germline V gene. CDR3 size: 13 residues. V lost 6 bases to trimming and J lost 8 bases, with 16 bases between them.

The chain joins TRBV2 to TRBJ2-5; 8 bases align to TRBD2. The last part of the DNA fits TRBJ2-7 better; the J call may be wrong. The CDR3 contains 16 residues. CDR1 and CDR2 from the germline V gene are SNHLY and FYNNEI. The CDR3 DNA reads TGTGCCAGCAGGGCCATGGTCAGCGGGAGTAACAACGAGCAGTACTTC. This codes for CASRAMVSGSNNEQYF.

This clone has just a few counts. The chain combines TRBV6-5 with TRBJ1-5; 8 nucleotides agree with TRBD1. Germline-derived CDR1 and CDR2 are MNHEY and SVGAGI. This CDR3 has 15 residues. With V trimmed by 4 bases and J by 3 bases, 5 bases remained unmatched. The chain's CDR3 is CASSSGQGDNQPQHF. Written as DNA, the CDR3 is TGTGCCAGCAGTTCCGGACAGGGAGACAATCAGCCCCAGCATTTT.

The rearrangement links TRBV10-1 to TRBJ2-3, with TRBD2 as a possible D gene (6 bases). This CDR3 region has 14 residues. The germline V gene encodes CDR1 WNHNN and CDR2 SYGVQD (reference sequence). Trimming pared 4 bases from V and 2 bases from J, leaving 10 bases between. This chain's CDR3 is CASSVSGVTDTQYF. Here the CDR3 DNA reads TGCGCCAGCAGTGTATCGGGGGTCACAGATACGCAGTATTTT.

On this clone itself: The identical CDR3 is also encoded by other nucleotide sequences in the sample. The chain combines TRBV2 with TRBJ2-5; 8 bases agree with TRBD1. The J segment lost 5 bases and the V segment lost 4 bases, leaving 3 bases of the junction unmatched. The CDR3 loop spans 13 amino acids. Per germline, CDR1 SNHLY and CDR2 FYNNEI. The CDR3 DNA reads TGTGCCAGCAGTGGGACAGGGAGGGAGACCCAGTACTTC. Residues: CASSGTGRETQYF.

This chain joins TRBV30 and TRBJ2-2; D gene uncertain. Germline values: CDR1 GTSNPN, CDR2 SVGIG (reference sequence). CDR3 length: 15 amino acids. The V end lost 0 bases, the J end lost 4 bases, and 12 bases lay between the germline ends. CDR3 DNA: TGTGCCTGGAGTGTAATTGAACGGGTCACCGGGGAGCTGTTTTTT. Its protein is CAWSVIERVTGELFF.

The chain couples TRBV11-2 to TRBJ2-1; TRBD1 matches 7 bases. V shed 5 bases, J shed 9 bases, and the junction held 13 bases outside the gene matches. This CDR3 has 15 residues. Germline values: CDR1 SGHAT, CDR2 FQNNGV. Written as DNA, the CDR3 is TGTGCCAGCAGCCCTCGACAGGGATGGGCGGGTGAGCAGTTCTTC. This encodes CASSPRQGWAGEQFF. The full variable domain, with the rest looked up from reference TRBV11-2 and TRBJ2-1, is EAGVAQSPRYKIIEKRQSVAFWCNPISGHATLYWYQQILGQGPKLLIQFQNNGVVDDSQLPKDRFSAERLKGVDSTLKIQPAKLEDSAVYLCASSPRQGWAGEQFFGPGTRLTVL.

The chain recombines TRBV5-6 with TRBJ2-1; 7 positions agree with TRBD1. Germline assignment: CDR1 SGHDT and CDR2 YYEEEE. This CDR3 is built from 15 residues. V lost 3 bases to trimming and J lost 4 bases; unmatched junction nucleotides: 7. CDR3 residues: CASSSTGTPYNEQFF. CDR3 nucleotides: TGTGCCAGCAGCTCGACAGGGACCCCTTACAATGAGCAGTTCTTC.

The genes are TRBV2 and TRBJ1-2; 7 bases are a match to TRBD1. CDR3 length: 14 amino acids. With V trimmed by 5 bases and J by 2 bases, 5 bases remained unmatched. Germline CDR1 and CDR2: SNHLY and FYNNEI. CDR3 protein: CASSQYRGNYGYTF. The CDR3 nucleotides are TGTGCCAGCAGTCAGTACAGGGGAAACTATGGCTACACCTTC.

This chain connects TRBV4-1 to TRBJ1-1; weak D call: TRBD1 (6 bases). Germline CDR1 MGHRA, CDR2 YSYEKL. The CDR3 is made up of 14 amino acids. Deletions cut 1 base from V and 10 bases from J, with 16 bases between. Here the CDR3 reads CASSQGSGGRGAFF. CDR3 DNA sequence: TGCGCCAGCAGCCAAGGTTCTGGGGGCAGGGGAGCTTTCTTT.

This sequence joins TRBV2 and TRBJ2-7; 11 positions agree with TRBD2. V was pared by 4 bases and J by 4 bases, with 9 bases of the junction left unmatched. CDR1 is SNHLY and CDR2 is FYNNEI in the germline V gene. The CDR3 extends over 16 amino acids. The CDR3 loop is CASSALAGGQMYEQYF. The CDR3 DNA reads TGTGCCAGCAGTGCATTAGCGGGAGGGCAAATGTACGAGCAGTACTTC.

J is TRBJ1-2 and V is TRBV6-5, with 7 positions matching TRBD1. The V segment lost 10 bases and the J segment 5 bases; nucleotides outside the gene matches: 10. Per the germline V gene, CDR1 is MNHEY and CDR2 is SVGAGI. The CDR3 totals 13 residues. CDR3 loop: CATSGGQEYGYTF. The CDR3 region has the DNA TGTGCCACCTCCGGCGGACAGGAGTATGGCTACACCTTC.

This clone occurred once. The rearrangement joins TRBV19 to TRBJ1-5; tentative D call: TRBD1 (6 bases). V gave up 9 bases and J gave up 2 bases, with 23 bases separating them. CDR3 length equals 17 residues. The germline gives CDR1 LNHDA, CDR2 SQIVND (reference sequence). Written as DNA, the CDR3 is TGTGCCAGAGAAGGAGACAGGCTCCCATTTTGCAATCAGCCCCAGCATTTT. Amino acid sequence: CAREGDRLPFCNQPQHF.

V is TRBV5-5 and J is TRBJ2-7, with 8 bases lining up with TRBD1. The CDR3 sequence is 15 residues long. The V gene's germline CDR1 is SGHKS and CDR2 YYEKEE (reference sequence). The V and J ends lost 2 bases and 0 bases, in that order; junction bases with no gene match: 4. CDR3 sequence: CASSLQGVASYEQYV. CDR3 coding DNA: TGTGCCAGCAGCTTACAGGGGGTAGCCTCCTACGAGCAGTACGTC.

The V gene is TRBV11-3, the J gene TRBJ1-1; the match to TRBD1 covers 9 bases. V lost 3 bases and J lost 3; bases outside the gene matches: 8. Germline V gene data show CDR1 as SGHNT and CDR2 as YENEEA. This CDR3 contains 16 residues. The CDR3 DNA follows: TGTGCCAGCAGCTTGATTACCGGGACAGGGTACACTGAAGCTTTCTTT. Its protein is CASSLITGTGYTEAFF.

The V gene is TRBV10-3, the J gene TRBJ2-5; TRBD2 might be the D (5 bases). With 4 bases removed from V and 5 bases from J, the gap between germline ends came to 14 bases. CDR3 size: 14 residues. Germline V CDR1 and CDR2: ENHRY, SYGVKD. The CDR3 DNA reads as TGTGCCATCAGTGTTAACGGCCCGGGGGAGACCCAGTACTTC. Amino acid sequence: CAISVNGPGETQYF.

The V and J genes are TRBV7-8 and TRBJ2-5; tentative D call: TRBD2 (5 bases). With 3 bases removed from V and 5 bases from J, the gap between germline ends came to 13 bases. Germline assignment: CDR1 SGHVS and CDR2 FQNEAQ. This CDR3 spans 14 amino acids. CDR3: CASSFGVSQETQYF. The CDR3 coding sequence is TGTGCCAGCAGCTTCGGGGTTTCGCAGGAGACCCAGTACTTC.

This rearrangement joins TRBV9 to TRBJ2-5; 10 nucleotides line up with TRBD2. The CDR3 is 15 amino acids. Trimming took 1 base from V and 5 from J; bases not matched to a gene: 5. CDR1 is SGDLS, CDR2 YYNGEE, per germline. CDR3 nucleotides: TGTGCCAGCAGCGTAACCCCGACTAGCGGGGAGACCCAGTACTTC. This encodes CASSVTPTSGETQYF.

The V call is TRBV10-3, the J call TRBJ2-7, with 8 bases lining up with TRBD1. V shed 6 bases and J 2 bases; nucleotides not matched to a gene: 9. The CDR3 loop spans 15 amino acids. Germline V gene data show CDR1 as ENHRY and CDR2 as SYGVKD. CDR3 sequence reads: CAIRIEGTGAYEQYF. The CDR3 coding sequence is TGTGCCATCAGAATCGAAGGGACAGGAGCCTACGAGCAGTACTTC.